This T cell receptor beta chain was obtained from a study of T-cell reconstitution after alpha-beta-depleted transplantation in children. Study outcomes and limitations: At day 60, the high TCRbeta diversity found in some patients originated from recipient T cells and thymic progenitors that had survived.

The CDR3 covers 17 residues. Unmatched junction bases numbered 9, after V lost 0 bases and J lost 0 bases. The germline V gene encodes CDR1 DFQATT and CDR2 SNEGSKA (reference sequence). Unique molecular identifiers featured in how the TCRbeta library was prepared. Using its own MiXCR run on the PCR reads, TCRdb lists one record per CDR3 protein. The data contain a few hundred thousand distinct CDR3 sequences, roughly 13% of them singletons. Concerning this clonotype itself: What it binds is not known.

The starting material was PBMCs, mostly from graft donor cells, obtained 360 days after TCRalphabeta/CD19-depleted stem cell transplant. The TCR originated in a male patient younger than 18 who had a stem cell transplant for acute myeloid leukemia, so the T cells may come from the graft donor. The chain recombines TRBV20-1 with TRBJ2-7; 9 bases fit TRBD2. CDR3 coding DNA: TGCAGTGCTAGAGACGTATGGCTAGCGGGACCCTCCTACGAGCAGTACTTC. Protein sequence: CSARDVWLAGPSYEQYF.